These 6 T cell receptor beta chains share one sample of origin, sequenced in a study of PD-L1 blockade in urothelial cancer. The method was immunoSEQ multiplex PCR; TCRdb's version includes in-frame clones alone and lacks a portion of them. The table shows over 65,000 clones, with approximately 80% occurring only once. This material consisted of PBMCs, taken around atezolizumab (anti-PD-L1) treatment. These receptors were taken from a man aged 65 to 85 with urothelial cancer.

The rearrangement links TRBV16 to TRBJ1-4; TRBD1 is a possible D gene (5 bases). The CDR3 has 14 residues. Germline lookup yields CDR1 KGHSY and CDR2 FQNENV. V lost 4 bases and J lost 4, with 10 bases in between. In DNA form, the CDR3 reads TGTGCCAGCAGCCGCTCAGGGTATAATGAAAAACTGTTTTTT. Translated: CASSRSGYNEKLFF. Complete variable domain (other parts from reference TRBV16 and TRBJ1-4): GEEVAQTPKHLVRGEGQKAKLYCAPIKGHSYVFWYQQVLKNEFKFLISFQNENVFDETGMPKERFSAKCLPNSPCSLEIQATKLEDSAVYFCASSRSGYNEKLFFGSGTQLSVL.

The rearrangement links TRBV5-4 to TRBJ2-7, with 14 bases identical to TRBD2. The ends lost 3 bases at V and 3 bases at J; junction bases unmatched: 5. This CDR3 contains 16 residues. Germline-derived CDR1 and CDR2 are SGHNT and YYREEE (reference sequence). CDR3 region: CASSSGLAGAYYEQYF. CDR3 DNA: TGTGCCAGCAGCTCGGGACTAGCGGGAGCCTACTACGAGCAGTACTTC.

The rearrangement uses TRBV7-9 and TRBJ2-3; 16 bases align to TRBD2. Germline V gives CDR1 SEHNR, CDR2 FQNEAQ (reference sequence). Trimming at V came to 6 bases and at J to 2 bases, leaving 8 bases not matched to a gene. The CDR3 is 18 amino acids. The CDR3 nucleotides read TGTGCCAGCAGGCGGTCCGGGACTAGCGGGAGGGCCACAGATACGCAGTATTTT. It translates to CASRRSGTSGRATDTQYF.

This clone was counted a few times. The chain joins TRBV21-1 to TRBJ2-2; the DNA was not used to check the table's D call, TRBD2. TRBV21-1 is classified as a pseudogene. The CDR3 sequence is 12 residues long. CDR3 DNA sequence: TGTGGGGAGCGGGGGAACACCGGGGAGCTGTTTTTT. This gives the protein CGERGNTGELFF.

This clone was found a few times. The chain links TRBV18 to TRBJ2-2, with 8 bases that match TRBD2. Germline loops: CDR1 KGHSH, CDR2 LQKENI. V shed 2 bases and J 8 bases; nucleotides not matched to a gene: 7. CDR3 length: 15 residues. The CDR3 reads CASSPEREIAGELFF. The CDR3 DNA is TGTGCCAGCTCACCAGAGCGGGAGATTGCGGGGGAGCTGTTTTTT.

In this sample, this clone turned up once. The rearrangement links TRBV5-4 to TRBJ1-2; TRBD1 matches 11 bases. The germline V gene encodes CDR1 SGHNT and CDR2 YYREEE (reference sequence). The V segment lost 3 bases and the J segment 8 bases; nucleotides outside the gene matches: 6. This CDR3 is built from 14 residues. CDR3 sequence: CASSSGQGVFGYTF. CDR3 DNA sequence: TGTGCCAGCAGCTCGGGACAGGGGGTATTCGGCTACACCTTC.